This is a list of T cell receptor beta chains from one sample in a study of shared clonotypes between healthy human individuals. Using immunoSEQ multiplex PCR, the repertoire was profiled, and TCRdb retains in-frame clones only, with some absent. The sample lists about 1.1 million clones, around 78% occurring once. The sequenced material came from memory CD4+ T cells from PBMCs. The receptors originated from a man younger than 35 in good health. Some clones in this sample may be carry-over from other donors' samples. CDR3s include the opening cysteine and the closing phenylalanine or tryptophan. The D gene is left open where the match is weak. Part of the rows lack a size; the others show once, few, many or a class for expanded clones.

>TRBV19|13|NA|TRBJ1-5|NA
TGTGCCAGCCACTATGACAGTAATCAGCCCCAGCATTTT
CASHYDSNQPQHF
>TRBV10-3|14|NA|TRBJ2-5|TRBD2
TGTGCCACGAGCCTAGCGGGAGGGCTAGAGACCCAGTACTTC
CATSLAGGLETQYF
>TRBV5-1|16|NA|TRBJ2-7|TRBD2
TGCGCCAGCAGCTTGAGCCCCTTAGCGGGGGGCTACGAGCAGTACTTC
CASSLSPLAGGYEQYF
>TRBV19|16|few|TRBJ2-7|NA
TGTGCCAGTAGTATAGATGCGGGGGCCGAAGGCTACGAGCAGTACTTC
CASSIDAGAEGYEQYF
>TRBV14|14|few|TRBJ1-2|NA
TGTGCCAGCAGCCGGTCACTGGGGGCGCGTGGCTACACCTTC
CASSRSLGARGYTF
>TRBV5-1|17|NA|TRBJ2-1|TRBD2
TGCGCCAGCAGCTTGGCCCCTAGCGGGGGCTCCTACAATGAGCAGTTCTTC
CASSLAPSGGSYNEQFF
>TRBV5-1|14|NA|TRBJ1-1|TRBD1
TGCGCCAGCAGCGGACGGACAGGGGGCACTGAAGCTTTCTTT
CASSGRTGGTEAFF
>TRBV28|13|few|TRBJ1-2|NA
TGTGCCGCGGCCAACAGTTGGGGCTATGGCTACACCTTC
CAAANSWGYGYTF
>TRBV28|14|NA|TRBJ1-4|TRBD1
TGTGCCAGCAGTTTATATAGGCCGGGACAGGAACTGTTTTTT
CASSLYRPGQELFF
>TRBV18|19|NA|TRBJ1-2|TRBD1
TGTGCCAGCTCACCATTTCCCGCCGGGACAGGGATTACTAACTATGGCTACACCTTC
CASSPFPAGTGITNYGYTF
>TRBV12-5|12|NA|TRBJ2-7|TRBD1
TGTGCTAGTGGTGACAGGGGCTACGAGCAGTACTTC
CASGDRGYEQYF
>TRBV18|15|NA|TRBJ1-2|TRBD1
TGTGCCAGCTCACCACCGGGACAGGGGCGAGATGGCTACACCTTC
CASSPPGQGRDGYTF
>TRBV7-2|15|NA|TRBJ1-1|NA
TGTGCCAGCAGCTTAGATAGCGGGGGGAACACTGAAGCTTTCTTT
CASSLDSGGNTEAFF
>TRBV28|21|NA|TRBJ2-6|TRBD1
TGTGCCAGCAGTTTAAGGTATGGCAGACAGGGTAAATCCTCTGGGGCCAACGTCCTGACTTTC
CASSLRYGRQGKSSGANVLTF
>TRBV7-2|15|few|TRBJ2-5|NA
TGTGCCAGCAGGGGAATGCGGACTCCCCAAGAGACCCAGTACTTC
CASRGMRTPQETQYF
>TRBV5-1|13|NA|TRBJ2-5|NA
TGCGCCAGCAGCCCTGGACCAGAAGAGACCCAGTACTTC
CASSPGPEETQYF
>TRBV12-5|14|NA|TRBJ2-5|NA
TGTGCTAGCTCCCGGGCTCCGCTATGGCAGACCCAGTACTTC
CASSRAPLWQTQYF
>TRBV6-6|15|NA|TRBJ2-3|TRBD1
TGTGCCAGCAGTTACGATCGAGGGGGCAGAGATACGCAGTATTTT
CASSYDRGGRDTQYF
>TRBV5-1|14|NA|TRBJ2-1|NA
TGCGCCAGCACCCTCGCTTCGGGAGACAATGAGCAGTTCTTC
CASTLASGDNEQFF
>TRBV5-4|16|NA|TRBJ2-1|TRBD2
TGTGCCAGCAGCTTTTTTGTGGGAGGGGTCTACAATGAGCAGTTCTTC
CASSFFVGGVYNEQFF
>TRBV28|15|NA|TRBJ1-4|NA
TGTGCCAGCAGTCTTAACACTCAGGGCCAAGAAAAACTGTTTTTT
CASSLNTQGQEKLFF
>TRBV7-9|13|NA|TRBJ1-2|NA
TGTGCCAGCAGCGGGTCGGGGGTCTATGGCTACACCTTC
CASSGSGVYGYTF
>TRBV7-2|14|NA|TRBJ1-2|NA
TGTGCCAGCAGCTTAGACGGAGGTGGCTATGGCTACACCTTC
CASSLDGGGYGYTF
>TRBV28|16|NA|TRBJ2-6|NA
TGTGCCAGCAGTTTAGTGGTGGGATCAGGGGCCAACGTCCTGACTTTC
CASSLVVGSGANVLTF
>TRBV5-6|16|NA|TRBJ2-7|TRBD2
TGTGCCAGCAGCTACTCCGGGACTAGCGGGAGTTACGAGCAGTACTTC
CASSYSGTSGSYEQYF
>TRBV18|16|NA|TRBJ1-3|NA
TGTGCCAGCTCACCCGGGACGCTACGCTCTGGAAACACCATATATTTT
CASSPGTLRSGNTIYF
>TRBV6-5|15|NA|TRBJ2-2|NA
TGTGCCAGCAGTCGCGACCCACAGAACACCGGGGAGCTGTTTTTT
CASSRDPQNTGELFF
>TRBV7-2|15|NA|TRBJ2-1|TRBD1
TGTGCCAGCAGCACGGACAGGGGTCTCTACAATGAGCAGTTCTTC
CASSTDRGLYNEQFF
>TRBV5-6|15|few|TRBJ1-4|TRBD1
TGTGCCAGCAGCACTCAGGGGGCAACTAATGAAAAACTGTTTTTT
CASSTQGATNEKLFF
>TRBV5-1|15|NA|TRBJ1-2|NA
TGCGCCAGCAGCCTTGGGGGTAGGAGTGACTATGGCTACACCTTC
CASSLGGRSDYGYTF
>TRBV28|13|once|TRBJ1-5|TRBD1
TGTGCCACTGACAGGGGGAGCAATCAGCCCCAGCATTTT
CATDRGSNQPQHF
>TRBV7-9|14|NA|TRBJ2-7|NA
TGTGCCAGCAGCTTAGTCGGCAACTCCTACGAGCAGTACTTC
CASSLVGNSYEQYF
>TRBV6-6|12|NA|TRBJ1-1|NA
TGTGCCAGCAGCCGTCTGGACACTGAAGCTTTCTTT
CASSRLDTEAFF
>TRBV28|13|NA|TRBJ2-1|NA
TGTGCCAGCCGTGGGTTTGGTTACAATGAGCAGTTCTTC
CASRGFGYNEQFF
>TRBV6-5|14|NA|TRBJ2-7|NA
TGTGCCAGCAGTTATTCTCGGGGAGCCTACGAGCAGTACTTC
CASSYSRGAYEQYF
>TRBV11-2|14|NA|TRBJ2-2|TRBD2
TGTGCCAGCAGCCCCCGACTAGCTACCGGGGAGCTGTTTTTT
CASSPRLATGELFF
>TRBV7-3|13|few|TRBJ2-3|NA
TGTGCCAGCAGCTTTCACAGGGAAGATACGCAGTATTTT
CASSFHREDTQYF
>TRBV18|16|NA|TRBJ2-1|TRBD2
TGTGCCAGCTCAACGACTACTAGCGGGACCCACAATGAGCAGTTCTTC
CASSTTTSGTHNEQFF
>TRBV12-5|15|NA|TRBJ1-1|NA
TGTGCTAGTGGTTTGTATGGGGGGACCAACACTGAAGCTTTCTTT
CASGLYGGTNTEAFF
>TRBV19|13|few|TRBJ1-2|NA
TGTGCCAGTAGTATTGACAGGAACTATGGCTACACCTTC
CASSIDRNYGYTF
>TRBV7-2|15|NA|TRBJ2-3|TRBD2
TGTGCCAGCAGCCCCGCCCTAGCGGGAGGCGGTACGCAGTATTTT
CASSPALAGGGTQYF
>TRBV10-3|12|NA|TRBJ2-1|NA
TGTGCCATCAGTGAGTCCTACAATGAGCAGTTCTTC
CAISESYNEQFF